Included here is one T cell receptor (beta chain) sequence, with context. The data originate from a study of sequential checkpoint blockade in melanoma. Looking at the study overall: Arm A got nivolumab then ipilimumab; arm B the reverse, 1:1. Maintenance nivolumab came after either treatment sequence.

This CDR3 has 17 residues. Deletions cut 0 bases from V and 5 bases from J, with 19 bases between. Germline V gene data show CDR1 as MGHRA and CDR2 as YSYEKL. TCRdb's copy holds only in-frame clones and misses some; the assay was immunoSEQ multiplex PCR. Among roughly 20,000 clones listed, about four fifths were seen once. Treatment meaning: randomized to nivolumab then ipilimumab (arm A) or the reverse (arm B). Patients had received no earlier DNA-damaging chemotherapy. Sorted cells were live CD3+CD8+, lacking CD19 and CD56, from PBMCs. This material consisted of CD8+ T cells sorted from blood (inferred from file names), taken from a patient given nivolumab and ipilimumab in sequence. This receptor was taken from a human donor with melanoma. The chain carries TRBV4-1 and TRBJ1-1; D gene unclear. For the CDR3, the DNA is TGCGCCAGCAGCCAAGATCGTTCAGCCCCCGCGGGGACTGAAGCTTTCTTT. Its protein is CASSQDRSAPAGTEAFF.